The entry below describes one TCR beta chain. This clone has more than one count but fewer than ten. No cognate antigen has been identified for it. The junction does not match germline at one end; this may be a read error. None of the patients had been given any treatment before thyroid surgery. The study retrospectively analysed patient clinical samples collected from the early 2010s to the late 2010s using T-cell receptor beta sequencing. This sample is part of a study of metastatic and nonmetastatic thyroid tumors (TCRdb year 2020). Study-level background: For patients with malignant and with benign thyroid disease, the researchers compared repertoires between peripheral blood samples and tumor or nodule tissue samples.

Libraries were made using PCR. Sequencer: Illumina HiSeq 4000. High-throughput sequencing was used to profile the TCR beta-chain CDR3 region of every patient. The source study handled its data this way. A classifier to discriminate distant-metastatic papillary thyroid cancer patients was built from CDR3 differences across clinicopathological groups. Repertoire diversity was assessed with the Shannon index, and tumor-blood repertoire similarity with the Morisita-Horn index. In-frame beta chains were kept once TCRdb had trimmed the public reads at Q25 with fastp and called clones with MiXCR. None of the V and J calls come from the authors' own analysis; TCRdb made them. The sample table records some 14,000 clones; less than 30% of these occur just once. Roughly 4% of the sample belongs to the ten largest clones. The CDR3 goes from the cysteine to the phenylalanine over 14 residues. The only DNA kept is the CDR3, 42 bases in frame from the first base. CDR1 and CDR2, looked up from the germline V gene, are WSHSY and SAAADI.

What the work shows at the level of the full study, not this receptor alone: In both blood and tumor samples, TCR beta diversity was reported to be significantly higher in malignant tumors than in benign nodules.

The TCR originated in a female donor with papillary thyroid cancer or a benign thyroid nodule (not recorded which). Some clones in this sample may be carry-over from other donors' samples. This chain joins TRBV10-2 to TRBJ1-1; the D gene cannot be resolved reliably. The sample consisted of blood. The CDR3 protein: CASSGSVGYTEALF. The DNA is TGCGCCAGCAGTGGGTCCGTGGGGTACACTGAAGCTTTATTT.